Each of the 9 T cell receptor beta chains below was sequenced from the same sample in a study of T cells after yellow fever vaccination. TCRdb fed the 5' RACE reads into MiXCR, producing one record per CDR3 protein. Of some 300,000 distinct CDR3 sequences in the sample, less than 4.5% were seen once. Sequenced material: PBMCs, taken on the day of the yellow fever booster vaccination. The receptors come from a man aged 18 to 29 who received the YFV17D yellow fever vaccine.

In its sample, this clonotype was seen a few times. The gene calls are TRBV28 and TRBJ1-5, with D hard to call. CDR1 is MDHEN and CDR2 is SYDVKM in the germline V gene. The V gene lost 2 bases and the J gene lost 4 bases, with 12 bases spanning the gap. The CDR3 loop spans 15 amino acids. In DNA, the CDR3 is TGTGCCAGCAGTTTAAGGCTAGCGGGGAATCAGCCCCAGCATTTT. Its protein product is CASSLRLAGNQPQHF.

This clonotype has at least ten counts. The V and J genes are TRBV4-3 and TRBJ2-5; TRBD2 matches 12 bases. Germline CDR1 and CDR2: LGHNA and YSLEER. The CDR3 is made up of 15 amino acids. Losses at the gene ends were 4 bases for V and 2 bases for J; bases not matched to a gene: 2. The CDR3 loop is CASSRLAGEQETQYF. The CDR3 DNA reads as TGCGCCAGCAGCCGACTAGCGGGGGAGCAAGAGACCCAGTACTTC.

This clonotype has ten or more counts. The chain joins TRBV15 to TRBJ2-2, with D possibly matching TRBD2 (6 bases). CDR3 length equals 15 residues. V was pared by 5 bases and J by 0 bases, with 10 bases between. CDR1 and CDR2 from the germline V gene are LNHNV and YYDKDF (reference sequence). CDR3 nucleotide sequence: TGTGCCACCAGCGGCGGGGCAGCGAACACCGGGGAGCTGTTTTTT. Translated: CATSGGAANTGELFF.

This clonotype came up many times. The chain combines TRBV2 with TRBJ1-4; D not certain. Germline CDR1 reads SNHLY; CDR2 reads FYNNEI. The CDR3 totals 12 residues. V lost 7 bases to trimming and J lost 8 bases, with 11 bases between them. The CDR3 sequence: CASTALQEKLFF. CDR3 DNA: TGTGCCAGCACGGCACTCCAAGAAAAACTGTTTTTT.

This clonotype came up a few times. This chain uses TRBV19 with TRBJ1-5, with 7 bases fitting TRBD1. The CDR3 has 13 residues. The V gene's germline CDR1 is LNHDA and CDR2 SQIVND (reference sequence). V was pared by 6 bases and J by 7 bases, with 6 bases of the junction left unmatched. Here the CDR3 reads CASRTQGGQPQHF. CDR3 DNA sequence: TGTGCCAGTAGGACGCAGGGGGGACAGCCCCAGCATTTT. Supplemented by reference TRBV19 and TRBJ1-5, the full variable domain reads DGGITQSPKYLFRKEGQNVTLSCEQNLNHDAMYWYRQDPGQGLRLIYYSQIVNDFQKGDIAEGYSVSREKKESFPLTVTSAQKNPTAFYLCASRTQGGQPQHFGDGTRLSIL.

This chain uses TRBV20-1 with TRBJ2-2; TRBD1 matches 10 bases. Germline V lookup: CDR1 DFQATT, CDR2 SNEGSKA (reference sequence). This CDR3 comprises 14 residues. Trimming cost V 6 bases and J 5 bases; bases outside gene matches: 6. The CDR3 protein is CSAGPGQGTGELFF. DNA of the CDR3: TGCAGTGCGGGACCGGGACAGGGGACCGGGGAGCTGTTTTTT.

This clonotype came up many times. The V and J genes are TRBV5-1 and TRBJ2-7, with D perhaps matching TRBD1 (5 bases). The CDR3 runs 14 residues. The germline gives CDR1 SGHRS, CDR2 YFSETQ. V lost 4 bases to trimming and J lost 7 bases, with 18 bases between them. CDR3 residues: CASSPTVPDTEQYF. In nucleotides, the CDR3 is TGCGCCAGCAGCCCGACAGTTCCGGATACGGAGCAGTACTTC.

This clonotype was picked up a small number of times. The chain links TRBV7-2 to TRBJ2-1, with D possibly being TRBD2 (6 bases). Trimming stripped 5 bases from V and 1 base from J, with 12 bases between. Per germline, CDR1 SGHTA and CDR2 FQGNSA. This CDR3 region has 15 residues. The CDR3: CASSMRGASYNEQFF. Written as DNA, the CDR3 is TGTGCCAGCAGCATGCGGGGCGCGTCCTACAATGAGCAGTTCTTC.

This clonotype was counted at least ten times. The chain is built from TRBV3-1 and TRBJ2-3; D is unresolved. This CDR3 comprises 12 residues. Trimming removed 5 bases from V and 2 bases from J, with 5 bases in between. The germline V gene encodes CDR1 LGHDT and CDR2 YNNKEL (reference sequence). CDR3 in amino acids: CASSFNTDTQYF. In DNA, the CDR3 is TGTGCCAGCAGCTTTAACACAGATACGCAGTATTTT.